This T cell receptor beta chain derives from a study of response to subunit inactivated influenza vaccine. TCRdb analysed the RT-PCR reads with MiXCR anew, one entry per CDR3 protein. The sample lists 150,000 to 200,000 distinct CDR3 sequences, 9.5% to 15% seen once, with approximately 30% in the top ten. This clonotype was detected many times. This CDR3 comprises 15 residues. The V gene end was trimmed by 4 bases and the J gene end by 3 bases; junction bases not matched to a gene: 10. From germline, CDR1 is SGDLS and CDR2 YYNGEE. These same records also appear under a second study, on T cells expressing NK-cell markers. That report notes: It was by 5'RACE template switching with UMIs that TCR beta cDNA was made. It was from sorted CD3+CD56+NKG2C+, CD3+CD56+NKG2C- and CD3+CD56-NKG2C+ T cells that TCR beta repertoires came. About 1.0-7.0% of CD8+ T cells in about 6 donors belonged to dominant NKG2C+ clonotypes. In a few donors, dominant clonotypes made up about 25-60.1% of CD3+CD56-NKG2C+ cells.

Sequenced material: CD8+ T cells sorted from PBMCs, taken roughly 12 days after vaccination. The chain employs TRBV9 and TRBJ2-7; 7 bases fit TRBD1. The receptor's source is a man aged 45-65 years who received an inactivated influenza vaccine. In DNA, the CDR3 is TGTGCCAGCAGCTCCTCCGGGACAGCTTTCTACGAGCAGTACTTC. Protein product: CASSSSGTAFYEQYF.